The T cell receptor beta chain described here comes from a study of CD8 T cells in ankylosing spondylitis. Turning to this clonotype: As yet, its antigen is unknown.

CDR3 length: 15 amino acids. Deletions cut 6 bases from V and 9 bases from J, with 24 bases between. Germline CDR1 is DFQATT and CDR2 is SNEGSKA (reference sequence). For TCR beta, libraries came from quantitative 5'-RACE with molecular barcodes. MiXCR, applied by TCRdb to the 5' RACE reads, yields one record per CDR3 protein. Among more than 600,000 distinct CDR3 sequences, under 20% were seen once, and the ten largest hold about 20%. Broader study findings: A TCR beta motif of several highly homologous variants seemed to mark ankylosing spondylitis blood. Within matched ankylosing spondylitis synovial fluid, disease-linked clones were reportedly significantly enriched.

The genes are TRBV20-1 and TRBJ2-1; D is perhaps TRBD1 or TRBD2 (6 bases each). Sequencing used blood, either unsorted or a sorted T cell fraction (not recorded which). The receptor was isolated from a male donor with ankylosing spondylitis. The CDR3, as DNA: TGCAGTGCCGGTGGTGGGGGGCTAGCCAGGGGTGAGCAGTTCTTC. Its translation is CSAGGGGLARGEQFF.